This T cell receptor (beta chain) was profiled in a study of T cells in Graves' hyperthyroidism and ophthalmopathy. Trimming stripped 6 bases from V and 2 bases from J, with 13 bases between. Germline-derived CDR1 and CDR2 are MNHEY and SVGEGT. The CDR3 is made up of 14 amino acids. Study findings and constraints: Also found in blood were most expanded thyroid clonotypes above 0.001.

RNA transcripts gave rise to amplified TCR beta CDR3 regions. First-round RT-PCR of the TCR CDR3 relied on the HTBI primer set. TCRdb used MiXCR to reprocess the multiplex PCR reads, holding one entry per CDR3 protein. In the table there are approximately 490,000 distinct CDR3 sequences, 20% to 25% of which are singletons. As for this clonotype: The target antigen is unknown.

The sequencing sample was made of blood. The receptor was isolated from a woman between 65 and 79 years old with Graves' ophthalmopathy. The rearrangement uses TRBV6-2 or TRBV6-3 and TRBJ2-5; D perhaps matches TRBD2 (6 bases). CDR3 DNA: TGTGCCAGCAGCTCGGAGGGCCCGCAAGAGACCCAGTACTTC. This codes for CASSSEGPQETQYF.